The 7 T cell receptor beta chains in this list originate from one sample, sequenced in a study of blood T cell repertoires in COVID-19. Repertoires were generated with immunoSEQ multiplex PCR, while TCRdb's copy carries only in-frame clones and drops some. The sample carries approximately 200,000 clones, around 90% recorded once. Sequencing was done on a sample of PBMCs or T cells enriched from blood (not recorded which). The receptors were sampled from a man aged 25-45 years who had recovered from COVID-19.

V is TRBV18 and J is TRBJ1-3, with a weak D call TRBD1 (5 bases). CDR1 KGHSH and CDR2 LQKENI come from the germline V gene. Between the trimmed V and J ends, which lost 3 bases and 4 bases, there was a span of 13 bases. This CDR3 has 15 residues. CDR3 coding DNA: TGTGCCAGCTCACCGGGCAGGGTGAACGGAAACACCATATATTTT. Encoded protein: CASSPGRVNGNTIYF.

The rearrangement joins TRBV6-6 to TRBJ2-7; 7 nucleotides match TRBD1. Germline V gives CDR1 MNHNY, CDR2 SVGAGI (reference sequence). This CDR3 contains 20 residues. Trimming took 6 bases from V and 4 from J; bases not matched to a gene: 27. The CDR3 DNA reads TGTGCCAGCAGCTCGAGTCCTCCCGACAGGGTCTATTTGGATCCATACGAGCAGTACTTC. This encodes CASSSSPPDRVYLDPYEQYF.

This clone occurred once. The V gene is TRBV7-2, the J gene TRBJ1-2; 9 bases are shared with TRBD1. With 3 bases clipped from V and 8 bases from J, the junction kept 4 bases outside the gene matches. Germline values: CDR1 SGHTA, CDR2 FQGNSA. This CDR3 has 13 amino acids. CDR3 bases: TGTGCCAGCAGCTTTCGACAGGGGGACGGCTACACCTTC. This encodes CASSFRQGDGYTF.

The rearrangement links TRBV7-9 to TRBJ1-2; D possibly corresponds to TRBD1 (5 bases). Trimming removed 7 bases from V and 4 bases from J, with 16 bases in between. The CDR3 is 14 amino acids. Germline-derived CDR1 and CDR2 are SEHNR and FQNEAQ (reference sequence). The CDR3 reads CASTTEGLLYGYTF. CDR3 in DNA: TGTGCCAGCACGACTGAGGGACTGCTCTATGGCTACACCTTC.

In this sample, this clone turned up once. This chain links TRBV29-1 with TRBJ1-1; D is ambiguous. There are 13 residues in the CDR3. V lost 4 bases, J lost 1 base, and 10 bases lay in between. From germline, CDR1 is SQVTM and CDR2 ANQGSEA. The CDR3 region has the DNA TGCAGCGTTGGGGCGTTCGAGAACACTGAAGCTTTCTTT. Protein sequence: CSVGAFENTEAFF.

The CDR3 loop reads CASSPGQGNNEQFF. In DNA form, the CDR3 reads TGTGCCAGCAGCCCGGGACAGGGGAACAATGAGCAGTTCTTC. The gene calls are TRBV11-2 and TRBJ2-1; the match to TRBD1 covers 10 bases. The trim removed 5 bases at V and 5 bases at J, leaving 3 bases unmatched. In germline, CDR1 is SGHAT, CDR2 FQNNGV. The CDR3 extends over 14 amino acids.

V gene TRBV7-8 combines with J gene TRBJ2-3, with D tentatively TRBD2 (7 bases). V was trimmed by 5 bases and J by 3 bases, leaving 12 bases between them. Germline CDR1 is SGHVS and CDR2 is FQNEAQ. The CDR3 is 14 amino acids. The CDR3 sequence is CASSLGGVTDTQYF. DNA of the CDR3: TGTGCCAGCAGCCTAGGGGGGGTGACAGATACGCAGTATTTT.